This entry concerns a single T cell receptor (beta chain). This clone was recorded once. The antigen it recognizes is unknown. Per-nucleotide qualities are absent, and no much larger clonotype sits a single base away. The data were taken from a study of shared clonotypes between healthy human individuals (dated by TCRdb to about 2020). As for the study more broadly: The cohort included three men and two women between 18 and 49 years of age. For each donor, CD4 naive and CD4 memory were each given three plates, CD8 naive was given two plates, and CD8 memory was given one plate. Blood TCR repertoires of roughly five healthy adults were deeply sequenced to estimate repertoire size and the extent of clonotype sharing between individuals. To increase sequencing depth and limit assay-specific biases, different laboratories used diverse techniques to prepare libraries and sequence TCR repertoires. Leukapheresis yielded between about 0.9 and 8.9 billion PBMCs per donor.

Donors were healthy HIV-negative adults with no recently reported acute infections or vaccinations. All donors were Caucasian adults living in Nashville, Tennessee, USA. CD4+ T cells were enriched by magnetic negative selection; naive cells were then positively selected on CD45RA, and the negative fraction formed the memory subset. Blood was obtained by leukapheresis, after which PBMCs were separated by Ficoll-Histopaque density gradient centrifugation and cryopreserved in liquid nitrogen vapor phase. Purity and quantity of every magnetically sorted T cell population were checked by analytical flow cytometry. Genomic DNA was isolated from every sorted fraction and measured by UV absorbance on a Nanodrop 2000c. Using the deep immunoSEQ assay, multiplex PCR amplified TCR CDR3 regions from genomic DNA. Extracted genomic DNA from each cell subset was spread evenly across all wells of several immunoSEQ 96-well plates, with each plate serving as a replicate. For sorted subsets, 150 to 200 ng genomic DNA, equal to tens of thousands of T cell genomes, was loaded into each replicate PCR. Purified libraries were measured with a Qubit 3.0 fluorometer, size-checked on a Bioanalyzer 2100, and measured again with the KAPA Library Quantification kit. A separate single-read 150-cycle Illumina NextSeq 550 flow cell was used to sequence each immunoSEQ 96-well plate. Regarding the original processing steps: Because only junctional sequences without quality scores were contained in the immunoSEQ output, filtering matching that applied to full-length reads could not be performed. Sequences were annotated with PyIR, a Python wrapper for IgBLAST v1.9, and V/J genes and CDR3 were assigned using IMGT germline references. Reads were filtered out if the reads had weak V/J assignments (E-value above 1e-6), no CDR3, stop codons, out-of-frame junctions, or ambiguous translated residues. V3J clonotypes were defined as sequences sharing the same inferred V gene, J gene, and CDR3 amino acid sequence. To compute the percentage overlap between repertoires, the number of shared unique clonotypes was divided by the size of the smaller repertoire. Richness of each repertoire was evaluated using RTK rarefaction, the Chao1 estimator, and Recon v2.1 estimates of unobserved clonotypes. Generation probabilities were computed with OLGA for all TCRbeta clonotypes obtained by the gDNA method from four donors. TCRdb stores this immuneACCESS table with in-frame sequences only. Part of the clones is absent; in the studies checked, under half of the shortfall reflects unresolved V genes, and no reason is known for the rest. That table is the source of V, J and clone size, and D and trimming were worked out from the DNA. The table for this sample lists a few million clones; almost 96% of them were counted only once. The ten largest account for approximately 0.13% of the sample.

What the authors observed across the whole study: Sampling was restricted to blood, and TCR repertoires in tissue are likely to differ from TCR repertoires in blood. Sharing across several donors was observed for around 5% of naive CD4, 3% to 3.5% of naive CD8, 2.3% of memory CD4, and approximately 0.41% of memory CD8 clonotypes. The small number of donors limited the genetic and exposure-history diversity represented. Naive subsets generally had larger estimated clonotype richness than memory subsets. Incomplete sequencing was indicated by rarefaction of sorted-subset datasets, despite the large sequencing depth. Higher generation probabilities were observed for clonotypes shared by all four sorted-subset donors than for non-shared clonotypes. Pairwise subsampling led to the expectation that sequencing depth would affect the degree of clonotype sharing among donors.

The sample comprised naive CD4+ T cells sorted from blood. The meaning of the sample's cell subset or site label: CD45RA+ positively selected. The TCR comes from a man aged 18 to 29 in good health.

The nucleotide sequence is TGCGCCAGCAGCCCTAAGAAAAGGACAACCGAAGAGACCCAGTACTTC. Translated, this gives CASSPKKRTTEETQYF. The rearrangement combines TRBV5-1 with TRBJ2-5; the D gene is perhaps TRBD1, on 5 matching bases. The germline V gene gives CDR1 as SGHRS and CDR2 as YFSETQ. The V end loses 4 bases and the J end loses 3 bases, and a stretch of 19 bases separates them. The CDR3 covers 16 residues, taking in both the cysteine and the phenylalanine. Kept here is only the CDR3 DNA, which spans 48 bases and is read in frame from base 1.